This T cell receptor (beta chain) was identified in a study of OX40 agonist ivuxolimab in advanced cancers. The CDR3 has 14 residues. V gave up 6 bases and J gave up 1 base; unmatched junction bases: 5. The germline V gene encodes CDR1 MNHEY and CDR2 SVGAGI. Here immunoSEQ multiplex PCR was the method, and the copy in TCRdb shows in-frame clones only, minus some. Found here are roughly 80,000 clones, roughly nine tenths of them singletons; the top ten hold just over 0.75%. This TCR derives from an adult with an advanced solid tumor such as melanoma, head and neck, liver or kidney cancer. The sequencing here drew on CD4+ or CD8+ T cells sorted from blood, taken in a trial of the OX40 agonist ivuxolimab. J is TRBJ1-1 and V is TRBV6-5; TRBD1 matches 7 bases. The CDR3 bases are TGTGCCAGCAGCCGAGACAGGGAGAACACTGAAGCTTTCTTT. It encodes CASSRDRENTEAFF.